The 13 T cell receptor beta chains below were found in one sample sequenced in a study of T cells after yellow fever vaccination. TCRdb processed the 5' RACE reads anew with MiXCR; each CDR3 protein has one entry. The sample consists of 310,000 or so distinct CDR3 sequences, around 3.6% of them appearing once. This sample comprised PBMCs, obtained on the day of the yellow fever booster vaccination. The receptors were sampled from a man between 18 and 29 years old who received the YFV17D yellow fever vaccine.

This clonotype was recorded a few times. The chain carries TRBV12-3 or TRBV12-4 and TRBJ2-7; 10 bases are a match to TRBD1. Trimming removed 6 bases from V and 4 bases from J; junction bases left unmatched: 9. The CDR3 consists of 15 residues. Written as DNA, the CDR3 is TGTGCCAGCAGCCGTGCCGGGACAGGGGTATACGAGCAGTACTTC. This codes for CASSRAGTGVYEQYF.

Concerning this clonotype: A much larger clone lies one base from this, so it may be a read error. V gene TRBV11-1 combines with J gene TRBJ2-3; D call uncertain. Germline V gene data show CDR1 as SGHAT and CDR2 as FQDESV (reference sequence). This CDR3 region has 10 residues. With 10 bases removed from V and 6 bases from J, the gap between germline ends came to 8 bases. CDR3: CATVGDTQYF. In nucleotides, the CDR3 is TGTGCCACAGTGGGGGATACGCAGTATTTT.

This clonotype was observed a handful of times. The V and J genes are TRBV4-2 and TRBJ2-5, with 8 positions matching TRBD2. CDR1 and CDR2 (germline): LGHNA, YNFKEQ. V was pared by 0 bases and J by 2 bases, with 5 bases of the junction left unmatched. This CDR3 comprises 16 residues. This CDR3 reads CASSQDRSGMQETQYF. In DNA, the CDR3 is TGTGCCAGCAGCCAAGATCGTAGCGGGATGCAAGAGACCCAGTACTTC.

This clonotype was picked up a small number of times. As DNA, the CDR3 is TGTGCCAGCAGCGTAGAGGGGGCGAGAACCGGGGAGCTGTTTTTT. Its translation is CASSVEGARTGELFF. The chain carries TRBV9 and TRBJ2-2, with TRBD1 identical over 7 bases. V shed 0 bases and J 5 bases; nucleotides not matched to a gene: 4. Germline V lookup: CDR1 SGDLS, CDR2 YYNGEE. This CDR3 spans 15 amino acids. The complete variable domain, with remaining parts taken from reference TRBV9 and TRBJ2-2, reads DSGVTQTPKHLITATGQRVTLRCSPRSGDLSVYWYQQSLDQGLQFLIQYYNGEERAKGNILERFSAQQFPDLHSELNLSSLELGDSALYFCASSVEGARTGELFFGEGSRLTVL.

There are many counts of this clonotype. The rearrangement links TRBV7-2 to TRBJ2-5; D ambiguous. Trimming removed 5 bases at V and 6 bases at J, with 7 bases between. In germline, CDR1 is SGHTA, CDR2 FQGNSA. This CDR3 contains 11 residues. The CDR3 DNA reads as TGTGCCAGCAGCCCCTGGAAGACCCAGTACTTC. It specifies CASSPWKTQYF.

This chain connects TRBV7-2 to TRBJ2-7, with no clear D. Trimming pared 2 bases from V and 1 base from J, leaving 9 bases between. Germline V gene sequence: CDR1 SGHTA, CDR2 FQGNSA. CDR3 size: 14 residues. CDR3 nucleotide sequence: TGTGCCAGCAGCTTAATGACGGGTTCCTACGAGCAGTACGTC. Its protein is CASSLMTGSYEQYV.

This chain links TRBV4-2 with TRBJ2-1; D is perhaps TRBD2 (7 bases). The CDR3 runs to 17 residues. Germline V gives CDR1 LGHNA, CDR2 YNFKEQ. V shed 4 bases and J shed 5 bases, with 21 bases lying between them. CDR3 protein: CASSPGRMGGADNEQFF. In DNA form, the CDR3 reads TGTGCCAGCAGCCCAGGCAGGATGGGGGGGGCCGACAATGAGCAGTTCTTC.

The genes are TRBV7-8 and TRBJ1-5, with 7 bases aligning to TRBD1. The J segment lost 7 bases and the V segment lost 7 bases, leaving 10 bases of the junction unmatched. CDR1 is SGHVS and CDR2 is FQNEAQ in the germline V gene. The CDR3 totals 14 residues. This CDR3 is CASTIGTVQQPQHF. CDR3 bases: TGTGCCAGCACAATAGGGACAGTACAACAGCCCCAGCATTTT.

This clonotype was seen many times. This rearrangement joins TRBV9 to TRBJ2-1; 7 nucleotides match TRBD2. Germline V lookup: CDR1 SGDLS, CDR2 YYNGEE. CDR3 length: 17 residues. Trimming removed 3 bases from V and 4 bases from J; junction bases left unmatched: 13. DNA of the CDR3: TGTGCCAGCAGCGATGCGGGGAGGGCGGGGGAGTACAATGAGCAGTTCTTC. This sequence encodes CASSDAGRAGEYNEQFF.

This clonotype was detected a few times. The chain employs TRBV18 and TRBJ2-7; 7 nucleotides line up with TRBD1. Germline V gives CDR1 KGHSH, CDR2 LQKENI. Trimming took 2 bases from V and 2 from J; bases not matched to a gene: 9. The CDR3 loop spans 16 amino acids. The CDR3 DNA follows: TGTGCCAGCTCACCAAACCCAGTGACAGGGACCTACGAGCAGTACGTC. Protein product: CASSPNPVTGTYEQYV.

In this sample, this clonotype turned up many times. The J gene is TRBJ1-5, the V gene TRBV11-2; D ambiguous. The length of the CDR3 is 15 residues. CDR1 and CDR2 from the germline V gene are SGHAT and FQNNGV. Trimming took 1 base from V and 1 from J, leaving 8 bases between them. For the CDR3, the DNA is TGTGCCAGCAGCTTAGGGGCGGGCAGCAATCAGCCCCAGCATTTT. As protein: CASSLGAGSNQPQHF.

The table lists this clonotype with many counts. The CDR3 here is CSARRGTSGGYNEQFF. DNA of the CDR3: TGCAGTGCTAGACGGGGGACTAGCGGGGGGTACAATGAGCAGTTCTTC. V and J are TRBV20-1 and TRBJ2-1; TRBD2 agrees at 15 bases. Germline assignment: CDR1 DFQATT and CDR2 SNEGSKA (reference sequence). This CDR3 is built from 16 residues. Trimming at V came to 2 bases and at J to 4 bases, leaving 3 bases not matched to a gene.

The V gene is TRBV4-1, the J gene TRBJ1-5; D unresolved. The CDR3 is 16 amino acids. V lost 0 bases to trimming and J lost 4 bases, with 13 bases between them. Germline V CDR1 and CDR2: MGHRA, YSYEKL. For the CDR3, the DNA is TGCGCCAGCAGCCAAGAGGGAAGGGCTAGAAATCAGCCCCAGCATTTT. Translating gives CASSQEGRARNQPQHF.